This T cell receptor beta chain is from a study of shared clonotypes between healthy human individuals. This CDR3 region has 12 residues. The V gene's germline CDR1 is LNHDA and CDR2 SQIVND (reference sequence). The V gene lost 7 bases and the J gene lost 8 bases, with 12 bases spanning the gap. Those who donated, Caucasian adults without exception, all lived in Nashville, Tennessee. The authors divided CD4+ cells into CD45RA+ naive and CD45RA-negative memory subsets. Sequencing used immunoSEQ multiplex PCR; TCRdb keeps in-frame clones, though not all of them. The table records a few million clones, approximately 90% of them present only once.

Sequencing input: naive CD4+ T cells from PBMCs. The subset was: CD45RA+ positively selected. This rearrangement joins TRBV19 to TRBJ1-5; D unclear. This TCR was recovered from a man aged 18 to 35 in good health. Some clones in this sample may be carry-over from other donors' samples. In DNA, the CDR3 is TGTGCCAGTACCGTTGATGAGGAGCCCCAGCATTTT. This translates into CASTVDEEPQHF.